This T cell receptor (beta chain) was profiled in a study of OX40 agonist ivuxolimab in advanced cancers. Across the study: Participants averaged approximately 65 years of age (range about 23 to 90) and were approximately 81% male.

Comments on this clone: Its specificity is not known.

There are 15 residues in the CDR3. V was pared by 0 bases and J by 1 base, with 3 bases of the junction left unmatched. Germline V CDR1 and CDR2: SGDLS, YYNGEE. TCRdb's copy holds only in-frame clones and misses some; the assay was immunoSEQ multiplex PCR. The table lists tens of thousands of clones, 85% of them singletons. Study-wide results and caveats: On average, CD8+ T cells showed a greater number of expanded clones than CD4+.

The chain recombines TRBV9 with TRBJ2-7, with 8 bases fitting TRBD2. The clonotype originates from an adult with an advanced solid tumor such as melanoma, head and neck, liver or kidney cancer. The specimen was CD4+ or CD8+ T cells sorted from blood, collected in a trial of the OX40 agonist ivuxolimab. CDR3 sequence reads: CASSVGAGGSYEQYF. The DNA of the CDR3 is TGTGCCAGCAGCGTAGGGGCGGGAGGATCCTACGAGCAGTACTTC.